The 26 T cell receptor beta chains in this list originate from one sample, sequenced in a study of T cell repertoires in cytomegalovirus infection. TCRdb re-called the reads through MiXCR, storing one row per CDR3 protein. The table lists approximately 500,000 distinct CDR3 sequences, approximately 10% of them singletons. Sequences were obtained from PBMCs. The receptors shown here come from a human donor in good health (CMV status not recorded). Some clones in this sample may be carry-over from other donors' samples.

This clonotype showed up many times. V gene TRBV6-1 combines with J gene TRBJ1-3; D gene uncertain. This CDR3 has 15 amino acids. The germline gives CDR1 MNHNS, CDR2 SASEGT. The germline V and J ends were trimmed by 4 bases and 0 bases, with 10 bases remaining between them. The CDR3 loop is CASSASIGSGNTIYF. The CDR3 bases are TGTGCCAGCAGTGCCAGTATCGGCTCTGGAAACACCATATATTTT.

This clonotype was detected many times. The CDR3 reads CASSQAVGVSEQYF. DNA of the CDR3: TGCGCCAGCAGCCAGGCGGTGGGGGTCAGCGAGCAGTACTTC. V is TRBV4-1 and J is TRBJ2-7, with D perhaps being TRBD1 or TRBD2 (5 bases each). Germline V gene sequence: CDR1 MGHRA, CDR2 YSYEKL. V lost 3 bases and J 6 bases, leaving 15 bases between the germline ends. This CDR3 spans 14 amino acids.

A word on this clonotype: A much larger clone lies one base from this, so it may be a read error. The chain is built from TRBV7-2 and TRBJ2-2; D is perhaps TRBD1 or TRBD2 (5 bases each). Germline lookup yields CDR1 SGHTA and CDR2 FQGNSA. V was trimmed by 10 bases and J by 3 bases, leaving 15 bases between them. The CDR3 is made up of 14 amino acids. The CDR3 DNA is TGTGCCATCGTCCCCGGGACCCACACCGGGGAGCTGTTTTTT. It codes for CAIVPGTHTGELFF.

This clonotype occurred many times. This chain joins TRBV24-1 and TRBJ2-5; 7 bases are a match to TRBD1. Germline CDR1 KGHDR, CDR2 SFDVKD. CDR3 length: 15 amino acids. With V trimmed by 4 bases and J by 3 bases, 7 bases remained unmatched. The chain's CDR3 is CATSDPTGTEETQYF. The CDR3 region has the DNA TGTGCCACCAGTGACCCGACAGGGACAGAAGAGACCCAGTACTTC.

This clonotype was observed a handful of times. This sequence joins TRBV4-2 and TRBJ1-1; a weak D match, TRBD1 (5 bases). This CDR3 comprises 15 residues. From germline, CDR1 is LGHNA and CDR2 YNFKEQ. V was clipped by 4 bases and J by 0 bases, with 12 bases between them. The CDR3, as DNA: TGTGCCAGCAGCCGAGCCGACAGTGTGAACACTGAAGCTTTCTTT. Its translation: CASSRADSVNTEAFF.

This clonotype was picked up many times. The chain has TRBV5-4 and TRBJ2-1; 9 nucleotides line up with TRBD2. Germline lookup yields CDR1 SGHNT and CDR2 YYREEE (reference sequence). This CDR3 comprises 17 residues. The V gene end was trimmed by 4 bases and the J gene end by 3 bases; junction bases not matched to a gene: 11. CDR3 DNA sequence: TGTGCCAGCAGCCTGGGGGGGGGACTAGCAGACTACAATGAGCAGTTCTTC. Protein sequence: CASSLGGGLADYNEQFF.

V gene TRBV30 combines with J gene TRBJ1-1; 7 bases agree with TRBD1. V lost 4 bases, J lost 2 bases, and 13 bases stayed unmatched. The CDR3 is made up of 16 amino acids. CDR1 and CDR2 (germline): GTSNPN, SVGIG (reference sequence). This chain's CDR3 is CAWTLTWTGYNTEAFF. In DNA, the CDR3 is TGTGCCTGGACCCTGACCTGGACAGGATACAACACTGAAGCTTTCTTT. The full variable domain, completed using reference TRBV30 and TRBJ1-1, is SQTIHQWPATLVQPVGSPLSLECTVEGTSNPNLYWYRQAAGRGLQLLFYSVGIGQISSEVPQNLSASRPQDRQFILSSKKLLLSDSGFYLCAWTLTWTGYNTEAFFGQGTRLTVV.

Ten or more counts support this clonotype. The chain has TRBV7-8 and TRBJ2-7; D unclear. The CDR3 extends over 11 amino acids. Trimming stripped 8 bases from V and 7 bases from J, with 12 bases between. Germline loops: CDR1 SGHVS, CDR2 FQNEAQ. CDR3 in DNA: TGTGCCAGCGGAAGGCCTGGGGAGCAGTACTTC. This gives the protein CASGRPGEQYF.

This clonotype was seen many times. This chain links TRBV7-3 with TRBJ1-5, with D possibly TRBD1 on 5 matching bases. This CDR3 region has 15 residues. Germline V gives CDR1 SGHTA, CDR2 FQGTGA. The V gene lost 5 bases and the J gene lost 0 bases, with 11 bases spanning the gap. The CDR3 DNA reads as TGTGCCAGCAGCCGGGACGGGCGTAGCAATCAGCCCCAGCATTTT. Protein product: CASSRDGRSNQPQHF.

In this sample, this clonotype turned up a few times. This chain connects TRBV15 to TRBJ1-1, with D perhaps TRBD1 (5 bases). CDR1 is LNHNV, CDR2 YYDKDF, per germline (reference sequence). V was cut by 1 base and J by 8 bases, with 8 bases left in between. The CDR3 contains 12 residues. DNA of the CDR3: TGTGCCACCAGCAGAGCCAGGGAAGAAGCTTTCTTT. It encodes CATSRAREEAFF.

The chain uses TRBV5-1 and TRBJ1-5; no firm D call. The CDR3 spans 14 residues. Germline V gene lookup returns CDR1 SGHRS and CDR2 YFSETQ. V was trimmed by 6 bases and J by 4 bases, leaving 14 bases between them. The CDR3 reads CASKSAEGNQPQHF. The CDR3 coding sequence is TGCGCCAGCAAATCCGCCGAGGGTAATCAGCCCCAGCATTTT.

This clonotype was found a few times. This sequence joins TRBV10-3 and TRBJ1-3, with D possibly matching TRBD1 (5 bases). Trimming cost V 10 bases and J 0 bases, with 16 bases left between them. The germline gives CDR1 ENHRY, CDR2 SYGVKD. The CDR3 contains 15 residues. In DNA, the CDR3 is TGTGCCAGTACAGGATCCGCGAGCTCTGGAAACACCATATATTTT. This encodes CASTGSASSGNTIYF.

The CDR3 DNA is TGTGCCAGTGCAGGGGGCACAGATACGCAGTATTTT. Translating gives CASAGGTDTQYF. J is TRBJ2-3 and V is TRBV19, with D tentatively TRBD1 (6 bases). Germline V gene data show CDR1 as LNHDA and CDR2 as SQIVND (reference sequence). The V and J ends lost 8 bases and 1 base respectively, with 7 bases between them. The CDR3 has 12 residues.

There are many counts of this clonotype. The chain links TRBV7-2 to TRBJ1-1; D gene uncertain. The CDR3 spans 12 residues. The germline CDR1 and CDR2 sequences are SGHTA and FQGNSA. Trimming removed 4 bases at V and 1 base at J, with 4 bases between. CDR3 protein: CASSSPNTEAFF. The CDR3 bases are TGTGCCAGCAGCTCTCCGAACACTGAAGCTTTCTTT.

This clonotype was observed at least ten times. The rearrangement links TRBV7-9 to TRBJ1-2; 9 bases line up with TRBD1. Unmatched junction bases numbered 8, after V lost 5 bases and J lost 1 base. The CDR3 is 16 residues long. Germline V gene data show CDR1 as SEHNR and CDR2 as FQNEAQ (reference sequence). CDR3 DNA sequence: TGTGCCAGCAGCGCGGACAGGGGCGCCGGTAACTATGGCTACACCTTC. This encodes CASSADRGAGNYGYTF.

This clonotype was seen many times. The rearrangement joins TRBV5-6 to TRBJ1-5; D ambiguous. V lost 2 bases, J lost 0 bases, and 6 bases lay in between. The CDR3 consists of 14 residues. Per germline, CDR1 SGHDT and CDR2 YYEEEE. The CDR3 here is CASSFANSNQPQHF. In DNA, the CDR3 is TGTGCCAGCAGCTTTGCCAATAGCAATCAGCCCCAGCATTTT.

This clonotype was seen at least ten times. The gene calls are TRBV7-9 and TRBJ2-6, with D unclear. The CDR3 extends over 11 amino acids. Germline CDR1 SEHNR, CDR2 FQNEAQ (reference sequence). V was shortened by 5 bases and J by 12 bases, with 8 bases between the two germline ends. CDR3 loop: CASSRSSVLTF. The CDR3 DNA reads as TGTGCCAGCAGCCGATCCAGCGTCCTGACTTTC.

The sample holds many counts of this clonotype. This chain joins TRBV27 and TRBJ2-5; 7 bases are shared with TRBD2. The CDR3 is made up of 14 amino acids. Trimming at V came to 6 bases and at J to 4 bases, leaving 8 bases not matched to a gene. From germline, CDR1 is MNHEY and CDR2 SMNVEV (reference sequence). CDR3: CASRGAGRGETQYF. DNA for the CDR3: TGTGCCAGCAGGGGTGCAGGGAGGGGAGAGACCCAGTACTTC.

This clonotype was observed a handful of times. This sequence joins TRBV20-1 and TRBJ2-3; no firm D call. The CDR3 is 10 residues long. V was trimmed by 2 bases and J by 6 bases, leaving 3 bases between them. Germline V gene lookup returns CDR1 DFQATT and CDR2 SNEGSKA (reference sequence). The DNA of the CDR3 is TGCAGTGCTAGACAGGATACGCAGTATTTT. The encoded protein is CSARQDTQYF.

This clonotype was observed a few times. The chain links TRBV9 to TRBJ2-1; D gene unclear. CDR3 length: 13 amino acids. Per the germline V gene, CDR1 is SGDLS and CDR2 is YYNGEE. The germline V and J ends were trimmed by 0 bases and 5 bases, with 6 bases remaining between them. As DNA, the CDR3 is TGTGCCAGCAGCGTAGCGTCAGACAATGAGCAGTTCTTC. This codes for CASSVASDNEQFF.

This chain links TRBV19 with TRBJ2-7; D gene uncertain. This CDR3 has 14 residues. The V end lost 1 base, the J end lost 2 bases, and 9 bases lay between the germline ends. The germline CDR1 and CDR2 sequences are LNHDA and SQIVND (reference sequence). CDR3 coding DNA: TGTGCCAGTAGTATAGGAATAGGAACCTACGAGCAGTACTTC. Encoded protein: CASSIGIGTYEQYF.

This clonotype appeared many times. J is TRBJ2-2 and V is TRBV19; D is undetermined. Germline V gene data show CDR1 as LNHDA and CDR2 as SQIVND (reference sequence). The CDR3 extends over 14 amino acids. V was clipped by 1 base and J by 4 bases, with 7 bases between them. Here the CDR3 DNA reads TGTGCCAGTAGTATAGGCAGAATCACCGGGGAGCTGTTTTTT. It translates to CASSIGRITGELFF.

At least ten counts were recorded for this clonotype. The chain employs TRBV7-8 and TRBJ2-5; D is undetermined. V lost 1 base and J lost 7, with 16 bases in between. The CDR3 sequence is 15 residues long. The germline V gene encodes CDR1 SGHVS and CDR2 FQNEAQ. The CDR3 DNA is TGTGCCAGCAGCTTAGAGGCCAGTAGCTGGGGGACCCAGTACTTC. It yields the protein CASSLEASSWGTQYF.

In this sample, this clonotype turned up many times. CDR3 sequence: CASRPGQLNTEAFF. DNA for the CDR3: TGTGCCAGCAGACCGGGACAATTGAACACTGAAGCTTTCTTT. The chain uses TRBV6-5 and TRBJ1-1; a possible D gene is TRBD1 (6 bases). With 6 bases removed from V and 0 bases from J, the gap between germline ends came to 11 bases. Germline V gene lookup returns CDR1 MNHEY and CDR2 SVGAGI. The CDR3 has 14 amino acids.

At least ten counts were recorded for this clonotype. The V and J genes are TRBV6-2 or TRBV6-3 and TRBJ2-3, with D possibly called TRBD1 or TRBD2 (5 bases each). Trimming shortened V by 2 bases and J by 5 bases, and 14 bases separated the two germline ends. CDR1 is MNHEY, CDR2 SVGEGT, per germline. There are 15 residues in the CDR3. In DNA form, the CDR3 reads TGTGCCAGCAGTTACGCGGTCTTTGGGGGAGATACGCAGTATTTT. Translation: CASSYAVFGGDTQYF.

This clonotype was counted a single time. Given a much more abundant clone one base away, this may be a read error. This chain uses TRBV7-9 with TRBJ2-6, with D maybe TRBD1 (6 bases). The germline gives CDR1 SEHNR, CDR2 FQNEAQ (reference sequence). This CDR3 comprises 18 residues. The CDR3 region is CTSSSLRGYPLGANVLTF. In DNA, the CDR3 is TGTACCAGCAGCTCCCTCAGGGGATACCCTCTCGGGGCCAACGTCCTGACTTTC.